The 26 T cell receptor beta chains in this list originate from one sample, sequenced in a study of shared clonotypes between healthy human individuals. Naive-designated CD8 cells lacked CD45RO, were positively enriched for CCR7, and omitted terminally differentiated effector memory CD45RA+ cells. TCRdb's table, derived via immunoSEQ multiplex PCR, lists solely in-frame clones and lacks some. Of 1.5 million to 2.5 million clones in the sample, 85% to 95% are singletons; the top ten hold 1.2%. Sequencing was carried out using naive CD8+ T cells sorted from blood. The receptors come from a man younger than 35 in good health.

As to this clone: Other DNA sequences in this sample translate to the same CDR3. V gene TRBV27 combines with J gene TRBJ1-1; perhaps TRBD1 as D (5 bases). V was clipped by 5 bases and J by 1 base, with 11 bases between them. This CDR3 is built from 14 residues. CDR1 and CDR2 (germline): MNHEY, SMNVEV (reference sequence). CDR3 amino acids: CASSPIGGNTEAFF. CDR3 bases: TGTGCCAGCAGTCCTATCGGGGGGAACACTGAAGCTTTCTTT.

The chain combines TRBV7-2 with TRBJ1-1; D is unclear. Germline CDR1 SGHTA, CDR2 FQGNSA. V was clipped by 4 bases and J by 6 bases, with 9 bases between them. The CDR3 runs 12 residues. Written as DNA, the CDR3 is TGTGCCAGCAGCTCGGAAGGTCCTGAAGCTTTCTTT. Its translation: CASSSEGPEAFF.

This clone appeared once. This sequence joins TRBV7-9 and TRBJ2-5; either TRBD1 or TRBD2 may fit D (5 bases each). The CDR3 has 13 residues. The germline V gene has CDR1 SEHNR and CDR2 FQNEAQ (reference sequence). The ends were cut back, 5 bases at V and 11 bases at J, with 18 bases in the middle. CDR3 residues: CASSGDGPRSQYF. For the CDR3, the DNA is TGTGCCAGCAGCGGGGACGGGCCCCGGTCGCAGTACTTC.

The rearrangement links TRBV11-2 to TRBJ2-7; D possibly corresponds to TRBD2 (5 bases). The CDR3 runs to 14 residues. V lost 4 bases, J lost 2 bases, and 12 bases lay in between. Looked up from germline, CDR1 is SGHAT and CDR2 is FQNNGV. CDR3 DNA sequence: TGTGCCAGCAGCTACACGGCGGGTACCTACGAGCAGTACTTC. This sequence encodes CASSYTAGTYEQYF.

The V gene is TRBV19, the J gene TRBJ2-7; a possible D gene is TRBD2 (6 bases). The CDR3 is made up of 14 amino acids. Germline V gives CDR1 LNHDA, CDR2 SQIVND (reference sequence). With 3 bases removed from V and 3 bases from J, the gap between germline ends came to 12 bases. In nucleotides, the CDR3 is TGTGCCAGTAGTATGGGGACTGCAGGCTACGAGCAGTACTTC. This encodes CASSMGTAGYEQYF.

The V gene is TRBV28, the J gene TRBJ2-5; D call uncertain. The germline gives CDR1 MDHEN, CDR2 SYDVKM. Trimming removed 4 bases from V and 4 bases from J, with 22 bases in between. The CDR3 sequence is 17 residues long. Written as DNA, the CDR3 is TGTGCCAGCAGTTCGGCTGTCTTTGGAGCCAAGGGAGAGACCCAGTACTTC. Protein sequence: CASSSAVFGAKGETQYF.

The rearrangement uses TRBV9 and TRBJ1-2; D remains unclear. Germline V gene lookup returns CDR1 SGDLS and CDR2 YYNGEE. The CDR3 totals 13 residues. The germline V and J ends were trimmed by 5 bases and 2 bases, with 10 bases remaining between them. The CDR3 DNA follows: TGTGCCAGCAGTTCCACAGTGAACTATGGCTACACCTTC. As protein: CASSSTVNYGYTF.

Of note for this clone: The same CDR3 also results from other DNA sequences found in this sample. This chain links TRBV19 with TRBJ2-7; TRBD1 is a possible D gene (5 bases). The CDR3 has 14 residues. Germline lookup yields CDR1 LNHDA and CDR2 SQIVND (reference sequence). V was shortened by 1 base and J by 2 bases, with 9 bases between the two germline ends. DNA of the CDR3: TGTGCCAGTAGTATAGGATCAGGGCCCTACGAGCAGTACTTC. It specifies CASSIGSGPYEQYF.

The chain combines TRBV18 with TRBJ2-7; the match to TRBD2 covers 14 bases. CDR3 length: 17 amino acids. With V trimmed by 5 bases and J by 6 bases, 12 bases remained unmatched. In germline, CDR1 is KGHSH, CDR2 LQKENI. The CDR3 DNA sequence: TGTGCCAGCTCAAAGGGACTAGCGGGAGTTTCCTCGGGCGAGCAGTACTTC. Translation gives CASSKGLAGVSSGEQYF.

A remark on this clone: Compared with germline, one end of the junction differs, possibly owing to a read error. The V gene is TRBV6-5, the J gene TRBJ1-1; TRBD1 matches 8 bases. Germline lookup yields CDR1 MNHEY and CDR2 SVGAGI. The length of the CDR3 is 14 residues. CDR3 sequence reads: CASSDSGGYNEAFF. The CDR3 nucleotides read TGTGCCAGCAGTGACTCAGGGGGCTATAACGAAGCTTTCTTT.

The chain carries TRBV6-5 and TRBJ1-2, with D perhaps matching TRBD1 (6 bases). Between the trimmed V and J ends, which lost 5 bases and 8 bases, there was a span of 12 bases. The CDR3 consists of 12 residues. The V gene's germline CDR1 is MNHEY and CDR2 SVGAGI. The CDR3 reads CASSLQGDGYTF. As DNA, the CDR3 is TGTGCCAGCAGTCTACAGGGTGACGGCTACACCTTC.

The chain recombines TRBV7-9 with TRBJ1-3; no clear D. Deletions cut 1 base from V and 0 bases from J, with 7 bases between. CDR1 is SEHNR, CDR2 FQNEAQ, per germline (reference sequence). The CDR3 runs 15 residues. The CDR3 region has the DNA TGTGCCAGCAGCTTAGGGCAGGACTCTGGAAACACCATATATTTT. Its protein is CASSLGQDSGNTIYF.

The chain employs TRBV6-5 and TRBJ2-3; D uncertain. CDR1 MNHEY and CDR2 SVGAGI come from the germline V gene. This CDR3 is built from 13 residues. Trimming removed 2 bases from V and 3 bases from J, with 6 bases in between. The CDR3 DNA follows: TGTGCCAGCAGTTACCTCAGAACAGATACGCAGTATTTT. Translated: CASSYLRTDTQYF.

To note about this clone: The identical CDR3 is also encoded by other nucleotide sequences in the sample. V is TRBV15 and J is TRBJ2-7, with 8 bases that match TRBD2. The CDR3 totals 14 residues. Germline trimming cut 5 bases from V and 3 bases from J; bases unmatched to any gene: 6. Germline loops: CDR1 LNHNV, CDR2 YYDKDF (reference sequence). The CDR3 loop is CATSSGGGSYEQYF. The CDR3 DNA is TGTGCCACCAGCTCGGGCGGGGGGAGCTACGAGCAGTACTTC. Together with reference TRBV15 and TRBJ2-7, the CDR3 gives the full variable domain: DAMVIQNPRYQVTQFGKPVTLSCSQTLNHNVMYWYQQKSSQAPKLLFHYYDKDFNNEADTPDNFQSRRPNTSFCFLDIRSPGLGDTAMYLCATSSGGGSYEQYFGPGTRLTVT.

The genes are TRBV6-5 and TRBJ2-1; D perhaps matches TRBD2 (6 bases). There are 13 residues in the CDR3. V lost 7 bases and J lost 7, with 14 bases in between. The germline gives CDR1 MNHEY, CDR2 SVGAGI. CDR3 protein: CASNAGLANEQFF. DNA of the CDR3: TGTGCCAGCAACGCGGGACTTGCGAATGAGCAGTTCTTC.

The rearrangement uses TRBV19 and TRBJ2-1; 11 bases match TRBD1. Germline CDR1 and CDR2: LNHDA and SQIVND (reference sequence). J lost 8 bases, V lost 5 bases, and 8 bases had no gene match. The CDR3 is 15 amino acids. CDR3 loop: CASSYRTGGVDEQFF. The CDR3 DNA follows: TGTGCCAGTAGTTACCGGACAGGGGGCGTCGATGAGCAGTTCTTC.

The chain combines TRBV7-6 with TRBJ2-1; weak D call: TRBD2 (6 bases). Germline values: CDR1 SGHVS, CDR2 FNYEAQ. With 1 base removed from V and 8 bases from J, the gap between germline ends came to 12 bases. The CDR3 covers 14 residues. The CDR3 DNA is TGTGCCAGCAGCTTAGATGACGGGAGCGATGAGCAGTTCTTC. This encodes CASSLDDGSDEQFF.

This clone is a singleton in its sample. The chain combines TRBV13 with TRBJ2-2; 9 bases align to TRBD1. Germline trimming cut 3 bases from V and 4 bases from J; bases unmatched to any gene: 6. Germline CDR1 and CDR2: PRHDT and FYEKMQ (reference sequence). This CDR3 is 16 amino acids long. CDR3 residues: CASSLRGQGFTGELFF. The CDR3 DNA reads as TGTGCCAGCAGCTTGCGGGGACAGGGCTTCACCGGGGAGCTGTTTTTT.

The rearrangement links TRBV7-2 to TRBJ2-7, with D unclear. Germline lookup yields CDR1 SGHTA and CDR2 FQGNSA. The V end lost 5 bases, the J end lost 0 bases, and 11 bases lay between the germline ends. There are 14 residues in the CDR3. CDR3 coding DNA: TGTGCCAGCAGCCCCGGCAGCTACTCCTACGAGCAGTACTTC. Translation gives CASSPGSYSYEQYF.

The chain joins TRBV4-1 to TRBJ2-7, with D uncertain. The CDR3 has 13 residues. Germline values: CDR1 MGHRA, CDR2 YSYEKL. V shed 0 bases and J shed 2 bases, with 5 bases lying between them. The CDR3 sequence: CASSQDYPYEQYF. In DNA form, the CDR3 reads TGCGCCAGCAGCCAAGATTACCCCTACGAGCAGTACTTC.

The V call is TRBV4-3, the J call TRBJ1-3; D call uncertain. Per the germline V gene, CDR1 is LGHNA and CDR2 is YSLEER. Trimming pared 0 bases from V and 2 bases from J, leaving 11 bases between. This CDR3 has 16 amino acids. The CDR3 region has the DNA TGCGCCAGCAGCCAAGATAGGCTAGGCCCTGGAAACACCATATATTTT. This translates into CASSQDRLGPGNTIYF.

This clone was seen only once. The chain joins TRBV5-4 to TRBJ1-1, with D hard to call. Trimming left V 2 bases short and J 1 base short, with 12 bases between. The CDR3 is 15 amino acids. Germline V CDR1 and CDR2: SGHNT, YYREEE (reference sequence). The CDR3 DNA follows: TGTGCCAGCAGCTTAAACCTTCAGGAGAACACTGAAGCTTTCTTT. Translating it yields CASSLNLQENTEAFF.

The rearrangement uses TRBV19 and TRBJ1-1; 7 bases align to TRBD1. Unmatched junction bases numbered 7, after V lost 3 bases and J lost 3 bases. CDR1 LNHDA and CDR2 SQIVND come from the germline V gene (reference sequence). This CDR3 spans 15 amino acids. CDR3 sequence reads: CASSISPTGHTEAFF. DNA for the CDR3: TGTGCCAGTAGTATCTCCCCGACAGGGCACACTGAAGCTTTCTTT. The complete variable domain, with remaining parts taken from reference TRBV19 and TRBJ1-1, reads DGGITQSPKYLFRKEGQNVTLSCEQNLNHDAMYWYRQDPGQGLRLIYYSQIVNDFQKGDIAEGYSVSREKKESFPLTVTSAQKNPTAFYLCASSISPTGHTEAFFGQGTRLTVV.

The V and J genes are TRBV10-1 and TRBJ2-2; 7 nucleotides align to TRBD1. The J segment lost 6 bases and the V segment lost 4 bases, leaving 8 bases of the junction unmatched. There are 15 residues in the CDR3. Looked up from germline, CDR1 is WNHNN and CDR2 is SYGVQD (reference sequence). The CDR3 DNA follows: TGCGCCAGCAGTGGCACAGGGGTTGGCGCCGGGGAGCTGTTTTTT. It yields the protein CASSGTGVGAGELFF.

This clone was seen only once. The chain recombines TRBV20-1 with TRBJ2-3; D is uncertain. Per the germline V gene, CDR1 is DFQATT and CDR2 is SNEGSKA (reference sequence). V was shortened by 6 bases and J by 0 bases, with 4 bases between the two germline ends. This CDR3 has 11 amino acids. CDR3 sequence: CSAQSTDTQYF. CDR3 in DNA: TGCAGTGCGCAGAGCACAGATACGCAGTATTTT.

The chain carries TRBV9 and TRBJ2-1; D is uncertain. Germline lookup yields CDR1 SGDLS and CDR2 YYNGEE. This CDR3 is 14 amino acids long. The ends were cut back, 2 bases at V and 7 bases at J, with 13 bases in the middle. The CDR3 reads CASSVISAPNEQFF. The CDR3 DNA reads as TGTGCCAGCAGCGTTATCAGCGCCCCAAATGAGCAGTTCTTC.